Listed here is a single T cell receptor beta chain. The antigen remains unidentified. The sample comes from a study of graft-versus-host responses after intestinal transplantation. Study-wide context: Tacrolimus plus steroids were given to all recipients for 2 to 4 years, preceded by anti-thymocyte globulin induction. Regarding the study as a whole: Some patients had graft-donor T cell macrochimerism. In their allografts, the ratios of graft-versus-host to host-versus-graft T cell clones were high. Peak circulating GvH clone levels were associated with early post-transplant HvG declines.

Sequencing was performed with immunoSEQ multiplex PCR; in TCRdb, only in-frame clones are kept and a portion is missing. Among about 93,000 clones, 90% to 95% were seen once, and the ten largest hold less than 0.5%. V lost 3 bases and J lost 2, with 8 bases in between. Germline CDR1 LNHDA, CDR2 SQIVND (reference sequence). This CDR3 is 14 amino acids long. The genes are TRBV19 and TRBJ2-1, with D possibly being TRBD2 (7 bases). Source: unstimulated CD8+ T cells sorted from spleen or lymph node cells, taken before intestinal transplant. The clonotype originates from a human donor who received an intestinal transplant. The CDR3 bases are TGTGCCAGTAGTATGGGGGGGCCCTACAATGAGCAGTTCTTC. Its protein product is CASSMGGPYNEQFF.